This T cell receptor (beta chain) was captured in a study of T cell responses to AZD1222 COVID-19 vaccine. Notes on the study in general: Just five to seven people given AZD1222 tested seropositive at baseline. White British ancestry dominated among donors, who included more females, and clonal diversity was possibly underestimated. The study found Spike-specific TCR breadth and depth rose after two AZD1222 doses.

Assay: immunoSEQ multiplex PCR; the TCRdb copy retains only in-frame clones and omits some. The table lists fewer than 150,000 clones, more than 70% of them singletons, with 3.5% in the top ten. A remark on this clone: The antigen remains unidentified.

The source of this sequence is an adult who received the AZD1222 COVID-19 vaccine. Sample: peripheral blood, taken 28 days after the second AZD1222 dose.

The CDR3 loop reads CASSKGAGTGELFF. CDR3 DNA: TGTGCCAGTAGCAAGGGGGCAGGGACCGGGGAGCTGTTTTTT. J is TRBJ2-2 and V is TRBV19; TRBD1 matches at 7 bases. CDR3 length: 14 amino acids. Trimming removed 6 bases from V and 5 bases from J; junction bases left unmatched: 6. The germline gives CDR1 LNHDA, CDR2 SQIVND (reference sequence).